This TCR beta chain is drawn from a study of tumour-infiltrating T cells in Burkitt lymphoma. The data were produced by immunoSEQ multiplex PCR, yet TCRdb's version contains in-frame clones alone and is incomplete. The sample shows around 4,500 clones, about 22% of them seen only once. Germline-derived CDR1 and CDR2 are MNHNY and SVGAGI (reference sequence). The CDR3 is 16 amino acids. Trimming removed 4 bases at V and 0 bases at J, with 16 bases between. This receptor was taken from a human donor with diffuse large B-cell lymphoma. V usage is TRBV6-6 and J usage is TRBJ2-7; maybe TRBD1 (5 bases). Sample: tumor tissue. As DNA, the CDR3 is TGTGCCAGCAGTTTAGGTCCGAGTACAGGCTCCTACGAGCAGTACTTC. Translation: CASSLGPSTGSYEQYF.